The 22 T cell receptor beta chains presented below share a single source sample, sequenced in a study of molecular identifiers for immune sequencing clone quantification (dated by TCRdb to about 2018). Receptor amplification or capture employed PCR. The instrument was an Illumina HiSeq 4000. The public reads were run again by TCRdb, first through fastp at Q25 and then through MiXCR, and only productive beta chains were kept. Under each unique CDR3 protein, matching rows form one entry showing the most common genes and DNA. This sample gives about 640,000 distinct CDR3 sequences in total; just under 20% of them show up just once. The ten largest clones represent roughly 0.85% of the sample. The material sequenced was naive CD8+ T cells from blood, with Jurkat cell RNA spiked in. In the paper's terms, the cell subset or site label means: FACS-sorted CD8+CD4-CCR7+CD45RA+ naive T cells. These receptors originate from a human donor in good health. Some libraries in this study had Jurkat cell RNA spiked in.

Many counts were recorded for this clonotype. The rearrangement joins TRBV27 to TRBJ2-7; TRBD1 might be the D (6 bases). The length of the CDR3 is 11 residues. The V and J ends lost 2 bases and 12 bases respectively, with 11 bases between them. Germline values: CDR1 MNHEY, CDR2 SMNVEV (reference sequence). CDR3 sequence reads: CASSLITGRYF. The CDR3 DNA reads TGTGCCAGCAGTTTAATCACAGGGAGGTACTTC.

Notes on this clonotype: This may come from a read error, since a much larger clone is one base off. The gene calls are TRBV9 and TRBJ2-7, with 7 bases fitting TRBD2. CDR3 size: 15 residues. V dropped 0 bases and J dropped 7; count of bases not matched to a gene: 10. Germline V gives CDR1 SGDLS, CDR2 YYNGEE. CDR3 protein: CASSVGGGPYNEQYF. The CDR3 nucleotides are TGTGCCAGCAGCGTAGGGGGAGGGCCCTACAATGAGCAGTACTTC.

This clonotype occurred many times. This chain uses TRBV10-3 with TRBJ2-2; D might be TRBD1 (6 bases). The length of the CDR3 is 17 residues. In germline, CDR1 is ENHRY, CDR2 SYGVKD. V was trimmed by 0 bases and J by 4 bases, leaving 15 bases between them. CDR3 sequence reads: CAISESVLSGVTGELFF. The CDR3 DNA is TGTGCCATCAGTGAGTCGGTTCTCTCAGGGGTCACCGGGGAGCTGTTTTTT.

This clonotype is a singleton in its sample. It may be a read error: a sequence one base away is much more abundant. V usage is TRBV6-2 or TRBV6-3 and J usage is TRBJ1-2; D not resolved. The V gene lost 3 bases and the J gene lost 4 bases, with 12 bases spanning the gap. CDR3 length equals 14 residues. In germline, CDR1 is MNHEY, CDR2 SVGEGT. The CDR3 nucleotides read TGTGCCAGCAGTTATGAGGGAATATGCTATGGCTACACCTTC. Residues: CASSYEGICYGYTF.

This clonotype was seen ten or more times. V and J are TRBV7-9 and TRBJ1-1; tentatively, D is TRBD1 (5 bases). CDR3 length: 14 residues. The germline V and J ends were trimmed by 5 bases and 1 base, with 11 bases remaining between them. Germline V gene data show CDR1 as SEHNR and CDR2 as FQNEAQ (reference sequence). DNA of the CDR3: TGTGCCAGCAGCCAATTCCAGGGGAACACTGAAGCTTTCTTT. Protein: CASSQFQGNTEAFF.

This chain links TRBV12-3 or TRBV12-4 with TRBJ2-1; 8 positions agree with TRBD2. V lost 8 bases, J lost 6 bases, and 3 bases stayed unmatched. CDR3 length: 12 amino acids. CDR3 protein: CASGLAGNEQFF. DNA for the CDR3: TGTGCCAGCGGACTAGCCGGCAATGAGCAGTTCTTC.

V is TRBV19 and J is TRBJ2-7; TRBD2 might be the D (5 bases). Germline V CDR1 and CDR2: LNHDA, SQIVND (reference sequence). This CDR3 is built from 13 residues. Trimming took 6 bases from V and 9 from J, leaving 18 bases between them. In DNA, the CDR3 is TGTGCCAGTAGCAGCGGACCCTCCCTCGGGCAGTACTTC. This encodes CASSSGPSLGQYF.

There are a few counts of this clonotype. The chain links TRBV21-1 to TRBJ2-1. TRBV21-1 is given as a pseudogene. The CDR3 contains 16 residues. CDR3 sequence reads: CASSKGASDLYNEQFF. Written as DNA, the CDR3 is TGTGCCAGCAGCAAAGGGGCTAGCGACCTCTACAATGAGCAGTTCTTC.

The sample holds many counts of this clonotype. This sequence joins TRBV7-9 and TRBJ2-2, with 7 bases lining up with TRBD1. The V gene's germline CDR1 is SEHNR and CDR2 FQNEAQ (reference sequence). The CDR3 runs 16 residues. Trimming removed 4 bases from V and 1 base from J; junction bases left unmatched: 6. Written as DNA, the CDR3 is TGTGCCAGCAGCTCCCGGGACAGAGAGAACACCGGGGAGCTGTTTTTT. Encoded protein: CASSSRDRENTGELFF.

Many counts were recorded for this clonotype. The V and J genes are TRBV6-6 and TRBJ2-7; 7 bases align to TRBD1. Per the germline V gene, CDR1 is MNHNY and CDR2 is SVGAGI (reference sequence). This CDR3 has 13 amino acids. Germline trimming cut 8 bases from V and 3 bases from J; bases unmatched to any gene: 7. The CDR3, as DNA: TGTGCCAGCTTTGCAGGGGGTAACTACGAGCAGTACTTC. It yields the protein CASFAGGNYEQYF.

Concerning this clonotype: An end of the junction differs from the germline gene, which may be a read error. The chain has TRBV6-2 or TRBV6-3 and TRBJ2-1; no reliable D call. CDR1 is MNHEY, CDR2 SVGEGT, per germline. CDR3 length: 13 residues. In DNA form, the CDR3 reads TGTGCCAACAGTCATTCGAACCGGAATGAGCAGTTCTTC. It specifies CANSHSNRNEQFF.

This rearrangement joins TRBV4-3 to TRBJ2-1; TRBD2 matches at 7 bases. CDR3 length: 17 residues. The trim removed 0 bases at V and 5 bases at J, leaving 10 bases unmatched. Germline V gene sequence: CDR1 LGHNA, CDR2 YSLEER. The CDR3 DNA follows: TGCGCCAGCAGCCAAGAGCCCCGCGGGGGATCAGACAATGAGCAGTTCTTC. Its translation: CASSQEPRGGSDNEQFF.

This clonotype was seen repeatedly, ten times or more. The chain links TRBV4-2 to TRBJ2-7, with D perhaps TRBD2 (5 bases). CDR1 is LGHNA and CDR2 is YNFKEQ in the germline V gene. The ends were cut back, 1 base at V and 5 bases at J, with 12 bases in the middle. The CDR3 extends over 14 amino acids. The CDR3 region has the DNA TGTGCCAGCAGCCAAGTACGGGGTACCAACGAGCAGTACTTC. This codes for CASSQVRGTNEQYF.

This clonotype is a singleton in its sample. One base away lies a much larger clone, so this may be a sequencing read error. The chain employs TRBV7-9 and TRBJ2-5; D not resolved. This CDR3 contains 14 residues. Looked up from germline, CDR1 is SEHNR and CDR2 is FQNEAQ (reference sequence). The CDR3 region has the DNA TGTGTCAGCAGCTTACCGTCGGCCCAAGAGACCCAGTACTTC. Amino acid sequence: CVSSLPSAQETQYF. Drawing the rest from reference TRBV7-9 and TRBJ2-5, the complete variable domain is DTGVSQNPRHKITKRGQNVTFRCDPISEHNRLYWYRQTLGQGPEFLTYFQNEAQLEKSRLLSDRFSAERPKGSFSTLEIQRTEQGDSAMYLCVSSLPSAQETQYFGPGTRLLVL.

This clonotype was counted many times. The chain links TRBV5-4 to TRBJ2-1; 8 bases align to TRBD1. The CDR3 extends over 14 amino acids. Germline V gene data show CDR1 as SGHNT and CDR2 as YYREEE (reference sequence). J gave up 8 bases and V 5 bases, and 9 bases lay outside the gene matches. CDR3 sequence reads: CASSPAQGADEQFF. CDR3 coding DNA: TGTGCCAGCAGTCCCGCGCAGGGGGCCGATGAGCAGTTCTTC.

There are a few counts of this clonotype. This could be a read error, since a much larger clone is one nucleotide away. This sequence joins TRBV3-1 and TRBJ2-1; D unresolved. Germline CDR1 reads LGHDT; CDR2 reads YNNKEL (reference sequence). The length of the CDR3 is 11 residues. V was clipped by 5 bases and J by 5 bases, with 4 bases between them. CDR3 region: CASSDHNEQFF. In DNA, the CDR3 is TGTGCCAGCAGCGACCACAATGAGCAGTTCTTC.

This clonotype was observed once. A much larger clone sits a single nucleotide away, making a read error possible. The CDR3 DNA is TGCGCCAGCAGCTTGGCCGGCGGGGGGGACTGGACCACCGGGGAGCTGGTTTTT. This translates into CASSLAGGGDWTTGELVF. The chain uses TRBV5-1 and TRBJ2-2; 9 bases line up with TRBD2. This CDR3 contains 18 residues. CDR1 and CDR2 (germline): SGHRS, YFSETQ.

This clonotype was seen repeatedly, ten times or more. This chain uses TRBV13 with TRBJ2-3; 14 bases are a match to TRBD2. V lost 4 bases to trimming and J lost 3 bases; unmatched junction nucleotides: 3. CDR1 is PRHDT, CDR2 FYEKMQ, per germline (reference sequence). This CDR3 spans 16 amino acids. The CDR3 DNA follows: TGTGCCAGCAGCTGGGGACTAGCGGGGGCGACAGATACGCAGTATTTT. The encoded protein is CASSWGLAGATDTQYF.

This clonotype has a count of ten or more. CDR3 residues: CASSYGLTEAFF. CDR3 in DNA: TGTGCCAGCAGTTACGGACTCACTGAAGCTTTCTTT. The chain joins TRBV6-6 to TRBJ1-1; D gene uncertain. This CDR3 has 12 residues. V lost 2 bases to trimming and J lost 4 bases, with 5 bases between them. Germline V CDR1 and CDR2: MNHNY, SVGAGI (reference sequence).

At least ten counts were recorded for this clonotype. The V gene is TRBV3-1, the J gene TRBJ2-7, with 8 bases fitting TRBD1. V was pared by 4 bases and J by 2 bases, with 13 bases of the junction left unmatched. The germline CDR1 and CDR2 sequences are LGHDT and YNNKEL (reference sequence). This CDR3 spans 17 amino acids. Here the CDR3 reads CASSPAIETGVAYEQYF. CDR3 nucleotides: TGTGCCAGCAGCCCCGCGATCGAGACAGGGGTTGCCTACGAGCAGTACTTC.

The chain couples TRBV10-2 to TRBJ1-5; D is undetermined. Germline V gives CDR1 WSHSY, CDR2 SAAADI. The CDR3 has 15 residues. V was clipped by 0 bases and J by 9 bases, with 15 bases between them. The CDR3 sequence: CASSESTGYHRPQHF. The DNA of the CDR3 is TGCGCCAGCAGTGAGTCGACTGGGTATCACCGGCCCCAGCATTTT.

Comment on this clonotype: A much larger clone sits a single nucleotide away, making a read error possible. The chain links TRBV27 to TRBJ2-5; TRBD1 is a possible D gene (6 bases). The CDR3 is 14 amino acids. The germline V gene encodes CDR1 MNHEY and CDR2 SMNVEV (reference sequence). This CDR3 reads CASGFGQSQETQYF. CDR3 DNA: TGTGCCAGCGGTTTTGGACAGTCCCAAGAGACCCAGTACTTC.